The sequence of this T cell receptor beta chain was determined in a study of T cell repertoires in cytomegalovirus infection. Across the whole study: Recently described HLA-C-restricted plus well-studied HLA-B-restricted CMV epitopes were used. In public TCR beta signatures, there were indications of both CMV infection and matching HLA type.

TCRdb processed the reads anew with MiXCR; each CDR3 protein has one entry. This table holds about 480,000 distinct CDR3 sequences, 33% found once. CDR1 and CDR2 (germline): MDHEN, SYDVKM. CDR3 length: 12 amino acids. V lost 7 bases to trimming and J lost 6 bases, with 12 bases between them. On this clonotype: The target antigen is unknown.

General study results and limits: Cumulative frequency of public TCR beta families picked out carriers of CMV plus the relevant HLA.

The receptor comes from a human donor in good health (CMV status not recorded). Some clones in this sample may be carry-over from other donors' samples. The specimen comprised cultured PBMCs, sampled from culture after CMV antigen stimulation. J is TRBJ1-1 and V is TRBV28, with D possibly matching TRBD1 (5 bases). The DNA for the CDR3 is TGTGCCAGCATAGGACGGGACTCTGAAGCTTTCTTT. Translating gives CASIGRDSEAFF.